Following are 6 T cell receptor beta chains from one sample sequenced in a study of TIL therapy for anti-PD-1-resistant metastatic lung cancer. The libraries were made with immunoSEQ v3. Here immunoSEQ multiplex PCR was the method, and the copy in TCRdb shows in-frame clones only, minus some. The sample has about 36,000 clones, around 79% seen once. Time point reported: pre-treatment sample, taken before nivolumab and TIL therapy. The specimen comprised blood, sampled at baseline. These receptor sequences come from a person between 30 and 80 years old with non-small cell lung cancer.

The V call is TRBV5-1, the J call TRBJ2-7; TRBD2 matches at 10 bases. The V gene end was trimmed by 0 bases and the J gene end by 2 bases; junction bases not matched to a gene: 2. This CDR3 comprises 15 residues. Germline CDR1 SGHRS, CDR2 YFSETQ. CDR3 loop: CASSLALAGAYEQYF. The CDR3 DNA reads TGCGCCAGCAGCTTGGCCCTAGCGGGGGCCTACGAGCAGTACTTC.

The count of this clone is one. The V call is TRBV19, the J call TRBJ2-5; TRBD2 might be the D (6 bases). CDR1 and CDR2 from the germline V gene are LNHDA and SQIVND (reference sequence). V lost 6 bases and J 4 bases, leaving 15 bases between the germline ends. This CDR3 has 14 residues. CDR3 sequence: CASRDGGVRETQYF. Written as DNA, the CDR3 is TGTGCCAGTAGGGACGGGGGAGTTAGAGAGACCCAGTACTTC.

Here the CDR3 reads CASSVDPIGSGPYEQYF. The CDR3 nucleotides are TGTGCCAGCAGCGTAGATCCCATCGGGAGTGGTCCCTACGAGCAGTACTTC. The chain recombines TRBV9 with TRBJ2-7, with a possible D match to TRBD2 (6 bases). V lost 0 bases, J lost 2 bases, and 18 bases lay in between. The V gene's germline CDR1 is SGDLS and CDR2 YYNGEE. This CDR3 has 17 residues.

The V call is TRBV5-1, the J call TRBJ1-3; D possibly corresponds to TRBD1 (6 bases). Trimming left V 1 base short and J 4 bases short, with 15 bases between. The CDR3 spans 16 residues. CDR1 and CDR2 (germline): SGHRS, YFSETQ. In nucleotides, the CDR3 is TGCGCCAGCAGCTTGATTAGCGCAGGGGCAGGAAACACCATATATTTT. Its protein is CASSLISAGAGNTIYF.

This clone was detected once. This sequence joins TRBV4-3 and TRBJ2-3, with 7 bases fitting TRBD1. The germline V gene has CDR1 LGHNA and CDR2 YSLEER. Losses at the gene ends were 1 base for V and 2 bases for J; bases not matched to a gene: 9. The CDR3 has 17 amino acids. The CDR3 loop reads CASSQGPRGSYTDTQYF. CDR3 sequence (DNA): TGCGCCAGCAGCCAAGGGCCCAGGGGGAGCTACACAGATACGCAGTATTTT.

The genes are TRBV28 and TRBJ2-5; no firm D call. Germline loops: CDR1 MDHEN, CDR2 SYDVKM. This CDR3 region has 12 residues. The V end was cut by 6 bases, the J end by 5 bases, with 10 bases between. CDR3 DNA: TGTGCCAGCAGCTTCATCCGGGAGACCCAGTACTTC. This encodes CASSFIRETQYF.